The 9 T cell receptor beta chains in this list originate from one sample, sequenced in a study of CD8 T cells in ankylosing spondylitis. TCRdb fed the 5' RACE reads into MiXCR, producing one record per CDR3 protein. The table lists 35,000 to 40,000 distinct CDR3 sequences, approximately 15% of them singletons, with around 45% in the top ten. The sequencing input was blood. The receptors were sampled from a male donor with ankylosing spondylitis or in good health (not recorded which).

This chain links TRBV7-3 with TRBJ2-2; the D gene is possibly TRBD1 (5 bases). There are 16 residues in the CDR3. Germline-derived CDR1 and CDR2 are SGHTA and FQGTGA. V was pared by 1 base and J by 6 bases, with 15 bases between. Here the CDR3 reads CASSLNVRVAAGELFF. CDR3 sequence (DNA): TGTGCCAGCAGCTTAAACGTCAGGGTGGCCGCCGGGGAGCTGTTTTTT.

This clonotype showed up just once. The J gene is TRBJ2-1, the V gene TRBV4-3; 16 bases match TRBD2. In germline, CDR1 is LGHNA, CDR2 YSLEER. Trimming removed 4 bases from V and 8 bases from J; junction bases left unmatched: 5. The CDR3 totals 16 residues. CDR3: CASSPGLAGGPHEQFF. The CDR3 DNA sequence: TGCGCCAGCAGCCCGGGACTAGCGGGAGGGCCCCATGAGCAGTTCTTC.

This clonotype was seen at least ten times. The chain recombines TRBV11-2 with TRBJ2-3, with unresolved D. The CDR3 is made up of 12 amino acids. V shed 1 base and J shed 3 bases, with 2 bases lying between them. Per the germline V gene, CDR1 is SGHAT and CDR2 is FQNNGV. As DNA, the CDR3 is TGTGCCAGCAGCTTAGTAACAGATACGCAGTATTTT. The encoded protein is CASSLVTDTQYF.

The chain carries TRBV6-2 or TRBV6-3 and TRBJ2-7; 7 positions agree with TRBD2. There are 14 residues in the CDR3. J gave up 2 bases and V 7 bases, and 8 bases lay outside the gene matches. CDR1 MNHEY and CDR2 SVGEGT come from the germline V gene. The CDR3 loop is CASTPAGVTYEQYV. The CDR3 DNA sequence: TGTGCCAGCACCCCTGCGGGGGTTACCTACGAGCAGTACGTC.

The V call is TRBV28, the J call TRBJ2-3; D is possibly TRBD1 or TRBD2 (5 bases each). The V gene's germline CDR1 is MDHEN and CDR2 SYDVKM. The V gene lost 6 bases and the J gene lost 1 base, with 26 bases spanning the gap. The CDR3 is 19 amino acids. The CDR3 spells CASSPLRWGRNRGTDTQYF. The CDR3 DNA sequence: TGTGCCAGCAGCCCTTTAAGATGGGGGAGAAACCGGGGCACAGATACGCAGTATTTT. Complete variable domain (other parts from reference TRBV28 and TRBJ2-3): DVKVTQSSRYLVKRTGEKVFLECVQDMDHENMFWYRQDPGLGLRLIYFSYDVKMKEKGDIPEGYSVSREKKERFSLILESASTNQTSMYLCASSPLRWGRNRGTDTQYFGPGTRLTVL.

The sample holds a few counts of this clonotype. V usage is TRBV12-3 or TRBV12-4 and J usage is TRBJ2-2, with D perhaps matching TRBD1 (6 bases). V shed 5 bases and J shed 6 bases, with 13 bases lying between them. The CDR3 contains 14 residues. CDR3 in amino acids: CASSPRQVAGELFF. The DNA for the CDR3 is TGTGCCAGCAGTCCAAGACAGGTGGCCGGGGAGCTGTTTTTT.

This clonotype was detected a few times. J is TRBJ2-2 and V is TRBV14; D remains unclear. With 3 bases removed from V and 0 bases from J, the gap between germline ends came to 2 bases. Germline loops: CDR1 SGHDN, CDR2 FVKESK. This CDR3 contains 13 residues. CDR3 DNA sequence: TGTGCCAGCAGCCAGTCGAACACCGGGGAGCTGTTTTTT. It is translated as CASSQSNTGELFF.

At least ten counts were recorded for this clonotype. The V and J genes are TRBV3-1 and TRBJ2-7; D tentatively reads TRBD1 or TRBD2 (5 bases each). CDR3 length: 12 amino acids. Trimming left V 0 bases short and J 9 bases short, with 9 bases between. In germline, CDR1 is LGHDT, CDR2 YNNKEL (reference sequence). The CDR3, as DNA: TGTGCCAGCAGCCAAGACCGGGGCAGGCAGTACGTC. It specifies CASSQDRGRQYV.

The genes are TRBV7-2 and TRBJ2-5, with 10 bases aligning to TRBD1. Germline V lookup: CDR1 SGHTA, CDR2 FQGNSA. V shed 4 bases and J 4 bases; nucleotides not matched to a gene: 3. The CDR3 is 14 residues long. CDR3 amino acids: CASSSDRGPETQYF. In DNA, the CDR3 is TGTGCCAGCAGCTCCGACAGGGGGCCAGAGACCCAGTACTTC.